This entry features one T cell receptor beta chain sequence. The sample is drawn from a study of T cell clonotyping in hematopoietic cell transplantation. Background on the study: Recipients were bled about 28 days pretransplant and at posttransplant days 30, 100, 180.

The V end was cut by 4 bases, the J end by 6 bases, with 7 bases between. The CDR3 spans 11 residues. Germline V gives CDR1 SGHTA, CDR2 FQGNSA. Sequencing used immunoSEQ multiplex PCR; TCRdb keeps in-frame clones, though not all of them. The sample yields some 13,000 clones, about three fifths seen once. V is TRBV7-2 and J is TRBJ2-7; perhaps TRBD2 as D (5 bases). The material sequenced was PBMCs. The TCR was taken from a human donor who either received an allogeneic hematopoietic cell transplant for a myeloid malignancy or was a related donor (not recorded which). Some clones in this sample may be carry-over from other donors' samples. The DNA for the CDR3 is TGTGCCAGCAGCTCACTAGGCGAGCAGTACTTC. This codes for CASSSLGEQYF. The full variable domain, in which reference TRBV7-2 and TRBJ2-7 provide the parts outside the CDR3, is GAGVSQSPSNKVTEKGKDVELRCDPISGHTALYWYRQSLGQGLEFLIYFQGNSAPDKSGLPSDRFSAERTGGSVSTLTIQRTQQEDSAVYLCASSSLGEQYFGPGTRLTVT.